This T cell receptor beta chain was sequenced in a study of OX40 agonist ivuxolimab in advanced cancers. Study-level background: The dose-escalation cohort had hepatocellular carcinoma, melanoma, renal cell or head and neck cancer. Partial responses were observed in three patients, of whom one had hepatocellular carcinoma and two had cutaneous melanoma. General study results and limits: With doses of 0.1 to 3.0 mg/kg, CD4+ and CD8+ blood T cells had undergone clonal expansion by week 6.

Measured with immunoSEQ multiplex PCR; TCRdb has only the in-frame clones, and not every one. This table holds about 110,000 clones, approximately 90% found once. Per germline, CDR1 SGHRS and CDR2 YFSETQ. This CDR3 comprises 17 residues. Trimming removed 4 bases from V and 4 bases from J, with 24 bases in between. About this clone itself: No antigen is known for it.

The sample in question was CD4+ or CD8+ T cells sorted from blood, obtained in a trial of the OX40 agonist ivuxolimab. This TCR was recovered from an adult with an advanced solid tumor such as melanoma, head and neck, liver or kidney cancer. The chain links TRBV5-1 to TRBJ2-7, with D unresolved. CDR3 region: CASSPAPMWPNGYEQYF. As DNA, the CDR3 is TGCGCCAGCAGCCCAGCGCCGATGTGGCCCAACGGATACGAGCAGTACTTC.